This passage covers 30 T cell receptor beta chains from one sample sequenced in a study of blood T cell repertoires in COVID-19 (dated by TCRdb to between 2020 and 2021). The method was the immunoSEQ multiplex PCR assay. TCRdb carries this immuneACCESS record with in-frame sequences only. Its versions omit some clonotypes, under half of them owing to an unresolved V gene in the studies checked, with the rest unexplained. The sample has 200,000 to 250,000 clones on record, approximately 86% of them singletons. About 2.9% of the sample rests with the top ten. The source material was peripheral blood. The receptor source for this set is a woman in her 30s who had recovered from COVID-19.

This sequence joins TRBV7-2 and TRBJ2-3, with 9 bases lining up with TRBD2. CDR3 length: 15 residues. Germline values: CDR1 SGHTA, CDR2 FQGNSA. V shed 3 bases and J 5 bases; nucleotides not matched to a gene: 6. The CDR3 is CASSLRAGGRDTQYF. The CDR3 nucleotides read TGTGCCAGCAGCTTGCGGGCGGGGGGGCGAGATACGCAGTATTTT.

The rearrangement links TRBV5-6 to TRBJ2-7, with 7 bases lining up with TRBD2. Trimming at V came to 4 bases and at J to 2 bases, leaving 6 bases not matched to a gene. The CDR3 is 14 residues long. Germline V lookup: CDR1 SGHDT, CDR2 YYEEEE. The CDR3 DNA sequence: TGTGCCAGCAGCAGAAGGGACTACCCCTACGAGCAGTACTTC. Amino acid sequence: CASSRRDYPYEQYF.

The V and J genes are TRBV6-6 and TRBJ1-5; D is possibly TRBD1 (6 bases). V was shortened by 6 bases and J by 0 bases, with 12 bases between the two germline ends. Germline CDR1 reads MNHNY; CDR2 reads SVGAGI (reference sequence). The CDR3 totals 15 residues. For the CDR3, the DNA is TGTGCCAGCAGCAGGGGAACGTATAGCAATCAGCCCCAGCATTTT. As protein: CASSRGTYSNQPQHF.

V and J are TRBV7-9 and TRBJ2-2; no firm D call. CDR3 length: 12 residues. In germline, CDR1 is SEHNR, CDR2 FQNEAQ (reference sequence). The ends were cut back, 3 bases at V and 5 bases at J, with 4 bases in the middle. CDR3 nucleotide sequence: TGTGCCAGCAGCTTTATGACCGGGGAGCTGTTTTTT. Translated: CASSFMTGELFF. The whole variable domain, remainder taken from reference TRBV7-9 and TRBJ2-2, is DTGVSQNPRHKITKRGQNVTFRCDPISEHNRLYWYRQTLGQGPEFLTYFQNEAQLEKSRLLSDRFSAERPKGSFSTLEIQRTEQGDSAMYLCASSFMTGELFFGEGSRLTVL.

A single count supports this clone. The V and J genes are TRBV11-2 and TRBJ2-1; no clear D gene. This CDR3 has 12 residues. The V end was cut by 3 bases, the J end by 8 bases, with 8 bases between. CDR1 is SGHAT, CDR2 FQNNGV, per germline. CDR3 in DNA: TGTGCCAGCAGCTTCCCGGGTGATGAGCAGTTCTTC. Translated, it gives CASSFPGDEQFF. The full variable domain, its missing parts supplied by reference TRBV11-2 and TRBJ2-1, is EAGVAQSPRYKIIEKRQSVAFWCNPISGHATLYWYQQILGQGPKLLIQFQNNGVVDDSQLPKDRFSAERLKGVDSTLKIQPAKLEDSAVYLCASSFPGDEQFFGPGTRLTVL.

The CDR3 sequence: CASHRTEAFF. The CDR3 region has the DNA TGTGCCAGCCACAGGACTGAAGCTTTCTTT. The chain employs TRBV30 and TRBJ1-1; maybe TRBD1 (5 bases). V lost 8 bases to trimming and J lost 5 bases, with 9 bases between them. The CDR3 sequence is 10 residues long. The germline V gene has CDR1 GTSNPN and CDR2 SVGIG (reference sequence).

The rearrangement joins TRBV12-5 to TRBJ2-5; TRBD2 might be the D (6 bases). Germline V gene sequence: CDR1 LGHNT, CDR2 FRNRAP. This CDR3 is built from 14 residues. The germline V and J ends were trimmed by 1 base and 3 bases, with 9 bases remaining between them. The CDR3 sequence: CASGLGGGKETQYF. CDR3 bases: TGTGCTAGTGGTTTGGGTGGGGGGAAAGAGACCCAGTACTTC.

This clone appeared a single time. The rearrangement joins TRBV21-1 to TRBJ1-2; the D call TRBD1 from the table was never checked on the DNA. TRBV21-1 is recorded as a pseudogene. There are 15 residues in the CDR3. The CDR3 reads CASSRGTGGINGYTF. Written as DNA, the CDR3 is TGTGCCAGCAGCAGGGGGACAGGCGGGATTAATGGCTACACCTTC.

V and J are TRBV27 and TRBJ2-7, with TRBD1 as a possible D gene (8 bases). V lost 1 base and J 0 bases, leaving 16 bases between the germline ends. The CDR3 totals 17 residues. Per the germline V gene, CDR1 is MNHEY and CDR2 is SMNVEV (reference sequence). This CDR3 is CASSLWGGQASSYEQYF. CDR3 in DNA: TGTGCCAGCAGTTTATGGGGGGGACAGGCCAGCTCCTACGAGCAGTACTTC.

The rearrangement uses TRBV2 and TRBJ2-5; 10 bases match TRBD1. V dropped 4 bases and J dropped 5; count of bases not matched to a gene: 10. From germline, CDR1 is SNHLY and CDR2 FYNNEI. The CDR3 runs to 16 residues. The CDR3 sequence is CASSGGQGPFLETQYF. CDR3 nucleotide sequence: TGTGCCAGCAGTGGGGGACAGGGGCCCTTCCTGGAGACCCAGTACTTC. The whole variable domain, filled in from reference TRBV2 and TRBJ2-5, reads EPEVTQTPSHQVTQMGQEVILRCVPISNHLYFYWYRQILGQKVEFLVSFYNNEISEKSEIFDDQFSVERPDGSNFTLKIRSTKLEDSAMYFCASSGGQGPFLETQYFGPGTRLLVL.

The J gene is TRBJ2-5, the V gene TRBV9; possible D gene TRBD2, 5 bases. CDR3 length: 16 residues. The V and J ends lost 2 bases and 5 bases respectively, with 19 bases between them. Germline V lookup: CDR1 SGDLS, CDR2 YYNGEE. In DNA form, the CDR3 reads TGTGCCAGCAGCGTGGGCGGGCGAGCCGCTTCGGAGACCCAGTACTTC. It codes for CASSVGGRAASETQYF.

This clone showed up just once. The chain couples TRBV5-6 to TRBJ1-5, with 7 bases identical to TRBD1. V lost 3 bases and J lost 0; bases outside the gene matches: 3. This CDR3 spans 15 amino acids. Looked up from germline, CDR1 is SGHDT and CDR2 is YYEEEE. The CDR3 region has the DNA TGTGCCAGCAGCTCCGGACAGGCTAGCAATCAGCCCCAGCATTTT. As protein: CASSSGQASNQPQHF. The whole variable domain, remainder taken from reference TRBV5-6 and TRBJ1-5, is DAGVTQSPTHLIKTRGQQVTLRCSPKSGHDTVSWYQQALGQGPQFIFQYYEEEERQRGNFPDRFSGHQFPNYSSELNVNALLLGDSALYLCASSSGQASNQPQHFGDGTRLSIL.

This clone has only one observation. V gene TRBV19 combines with J gene TRBJ2-5; possibly TRBD1 for D (5 bases). The germline CDR1 and CDR2 sequences are LNHDA and SQIVND (reference sequence). This CDR3 has 13 residues. The V end lost 7 bases, the J end lost 5 bases, and 14 bases lay between the germline ends. In nucleotides, the CDR3 is TGTGCCAGTAAGCCAGGGTTTACGGAGACCCAGTACTTC. This encodes CASKPGFTETQYF. The whole variable domain, filled in from reference TRBV19 and TRBJ2-5, reads DGGITQSPKYLFRKEGQNVTLSCEQNLNHDAMYWYRQDPGQGLRLIYYSQIVNDFQKGDIAEGYSVSREKKESFPLTVTSAQKNPTAFYLCASKPGFTETQYFGPGTRLLVL.

This chain uses TRBV2 with TRBJ1-5, with D possibly TRBD1 on 5 matching bases. V was trimmed by 6 bases and J by 9 bases, leaving 24 bases between them. This CDR3 has 16 residues. The germline CDR1 and CDR2 sequences are SNHLY and FYNNEI. In DNA form, the CDR3 reads TGTGCCAGCAGCGCAGCAGGGCGGACGGCATTGGTGCCCCAGCATTTT. It yields the protein CASSAAGRTALVPQHF.

This sequence joins TRBV5-4 and TRBJ2-3; the match to TRBD2 covers 8 bases. V shed 4 bases and J 1 base; nucleotides not matched to a gene: 14. Germline CDR1 reads SGHNT; CDR2 reads YYREEE (reference sequence). CDR3 length: 18 amino acids. CDR3 nucleotide sequence: TGTGCCAGCAGCACAATAGCACCTCCGGGGGGGGGCACAGATACGCAGTATTTT. Translating gives CASSTIAPPGGGTDTQYF.

This rearrangement joins TRBV6-5 to TRBJ2-2; a weak D match, TRBD1 (6 bases). The CDR3 runs 13 residues. Looked up from germline, CDR1 is MNHEY and CDR2 is SVGAGI. V was cut by 7 bases and J by 3 bases, with 9 bases left in between. CDR3 DNA: TGTGCCAGCAACAGGGTCGACACCGGGGAGCTGTTTTTT. This sequence encodes CASNRVDTGELFF.

V gene TRBV9 combines with J gene TRBJ2-7; 12 nucleotides align to TRBD1. The CDR3 spans 14 residues. Germline CDR1 SGDLS, CDR2 YYNGEE. The trim removed 0 bases at V and 6 bases at J, leaving 1 base unmatched. The CDR3 loop is CASSVGGQGAEQYF. DNA of the CDR3: TGTGCCAGCAGCGTAGGGGGACAGGGGGCCGAGCAGTACTTC.

On this clone itself: Other DNA sequences in this specimen translate into the identical CDR3. The rearrangement uses TRBV6-6 and TRBJ1-2; TRBD1 matches 8 bases. The CDR3 runs to 15 residues. Germline V CDR1 and CDR2: MNHNY, SVGAGI (reference sequence). Unmatched junction bases numbered 12, after V lost 8 bases and J lost 4 bases. The CDR3: CASQGAFQQGYGYTF. The CDR3 DNA is TGTGCCAGCCAGGGGGCCTTCCAACAGGGCTATGGCTACACCTTC.

The chain employs TRBV27 and TRBJ1-2, with unresolved D. V was cut by 0 bases and J by 5 bases, with 7 bases left in between. The germline V gene has CDR1 MNHEY and CDR2 SMNVEV (reference sequence). This CDR3 contains 13 residues. CDR3 in amino acids: CASSLSREYGYTF. Written as DNA, the CDR3 is TGTGCCAGCAGTTTATCGCGGGAATATGGCTACACCTTC.

The rearrangement links TRBV5-1 to TRBJ2-3; tentative D call: TRBD2 (5 bases). In germline, CDR1 is SGHRS, CDR2 YFSETQ. Trimming removed 1 base from V and 3 bases from J, with 6 bases in between. The CDR3 has 13 amino acids. For the CDR3, the DNA is TGCGCCAGCAGCTTGCGGGGTACAGATACGCAGTATTTT. Its protein product is CASSLRGTDTQYF. The full variable domain, with the rest looked up from reference TRBV5-1 and TRBJ2-3, is KAGVTQTPRYLIKTRGQQVTLSCSPISGHRSVSWYQQTPGQGLQFLFEYFSETQRNKGNFPGRFSGRQFSNSRSEMNVSTLELGDSALYLCASSLRGTDTQYFGPGTRLTVL.

The chain recombines TRBV2 with TRBJ2-7; 7 bases line up with TRBD2. The CDR3 runs to 16 residues. V gave up 3 bases and J gave up 3 bases; unmatched junction bases: 11. CDR1 and CDR2 from the germline V gene are SNHLY and FYNNEI. This CDR3 reads CASSDVREGRLYEQYF. The CDR3 region has the DNA TGTGCCAGCAGTGATGTCAGGGAGGGACGGCTCTACGAGCAGTACTTC.

V gene TRBV14 combines with J gene TRBJ2-7; 8 nucleotides align to TRBD1. From germline, CDR1 is SGHDN and CDR2 FVKESK. The CDR3 runs 15 residues. The V segment lost 5 bases and the J segment 2 bases; nucleotides outside the gene matches: 8. The chain's CDR3 is CASSTRQGLAYEQYF. The CDR3, as DNA: TGTGCCAGCAGCACCCGACAGGGGTTAGCCTACGAGCAGTACTTC.

Regarding this clone: Other DNA sequences within the sample encode an identical CDR3. This chain connects TRBV12-3 or TRBV12-4 to TRBJ2-7; 10 nucleotides align to TRBD2. After removal of 5 bases from V and 4 bases from J, the junction contained 2 bases not matched to a gene. The CDR3 extends over 13 amino acids. CDR3 sequence: CASSPSGGYEQYF. The CDR3 region has the DNA TGTGCCAGCAGTCCTAGCGGGGGATACGAGCAGTACTTC.

The chain has TRBV5-1 and TRBJ2-3; 11 positions match TRBD2. This CDR3 comprises 16 residues. J was trimmed by 0 bases and V by 4 bases; bases with no gene match: 4. Germline V lookup: CDR1 SGHRS, CDR2 YFSETQ. The CDR3 region has the DNA TGCGCCAGCAGCCCCGCTAGCGGGGGGAGCACAGATACGCAGTATTTT. The encoded protein is CASSPASGGSTDTQYF.

V gene TRBV7-9 combines with J gene TRBJ1-3; D not resolved. Trimming cost V 5 bases and J 7 bases, with 18 bases left between them. This CDR3 is 15 amino acids long. Germline assignment: CDR1 SEHNR and CDR2 FQNEAQ (reference sequence). The CDR3 region has the DNA TGTGCCAGCAGCCCCCCGTTCCGGGAGGGCAACACCATATATTTT. The encoded protein is CASSPPFREGNTIYF.

This clone has only one observation. The J gene is TRBJ2-3, the V gene TRBV3-1 (or the pseudogene TRBV3-2); 8 bases line up with TRBD2. CDR1 is LGHDT, CDR2 YNNKEL, per germline (reference sequence). V shed 0 bases, J shed 4 bases, and the junction held 9 bases outside the gene matches. The CDR3 is made up of 17 amino acids. CDR3 region: CASSQEPAGVFPDTQYF. The CDR3 DNA reads TGTGCCAGCAGCCAAGAACCAGCGGGGGTTTTCCCAGATACGCAGTATTTT.

The chain combines TRBV5-5 with TRBJ2-3; D gene unclear. Trimming took off 1 base at V and 2 bases at J, with 11 bases between the two ends. The CDR3 is 15 residues long. Per germline, CDR1 SGHKS and CDR2 YYEKEE (reference sequence). CDR3 coding DNA: TGTGCCAGCAGCTTGTGGGCCGGATCCACAGATACGCAGTATTTT. Translated: CASSLWAGSTDTQYF.

The V and J genes are TRBV6-5 and TRBJ1-2, with a weak D call TRBD1 (5 bases). Germline V gene sequence: CDR1 MNHEY, CDR2 SVGAGI. This CDR3 is built from 15 residues. Trimming removed 5 bases at V and 7 bases at J, with 20 bases between. CDR3 region: CASSPYQQGVGGYTF. CDR3 bases: TGTGCCAGCAGTCCCTACCAACAAGGGGTTGGTGGCTACACCTTC.

This chain connects TRBV6-1 to TRBJ1-6; tentative D call: TRBD1 (5 bases). The V end lost 0 bases, the J end lost 9 bases, and 15 bases lay between the germline ends. This CDR3 is built from 16 residues. Germline V gene lookup returns CDR1 MNHNS and CDR2 SASEGT. CDR3 amino acids: CASSEAVSGGSSPLHF. For the CDR3, the DNA is TGTGCCAGCAGTGAAGCGGTTAGTGGGGGGAGTTCACCCCTCCACTTT.

The V call is TRBV30, the J call TRBJ1-2; 9 nucleotides match TRBD1. This CDR3 contains 14 residues. The germline gives CDR1 GTSNPN, CDR2 SVGIG (reference sequence). The V and J ends lost 1 base and 4 bases, in that order; junction bases with no gene match: 4. CDR3 amino acids: CAWSGTGEIYGYTF. The CDR3 nucleotides are TGTGCCTGGAGTGGGACAGGGGAAATCTATGGCTACACCTTC.